This is a list of T cell receptor beta chains from one sample in a study of human T cells and chemical hapten exposure. TCRdb processed the RACE reads anew with MiXCR; each CDR3 protein has one entry. The data contain about 39,000 distinct CDR3 sequences, 12% of them singletons. The material sequenced was whole blood, taken in connection with sensitization to the hapten diphenylcyclopropenone (DPC). All receptors derive from a woman in her thirties or forties with alopecia areata. Some clones in this sample may be carry-over from other donors' samples. CDR3s include the opening cysteine and the closing phenylalanine or tryptophan. A D gene is named only where the DNA matches it firmly. Not every row has a clone size; where given, it reads once, few, many or a size class.

cdr3_aa,cdr3_nt,v_call,j_call,d_call,clone_size
CSVDTQETQYF,TGCAGCGTTGACACGCAAGAGACCCAGTACTTC,TRBV29-1,TRBJ2-5,NA,few
CASSYIGEQPQHF,TGTGCCAGCAGCTACATAGGGGAACAGCCCCAGCATTTT,TRBV7-9,TRBJ1-5,NA,many
CASSYSGRGFTDTQYF,TGTGCCAGCAGTTACAGCGGCAGGGGGTTCACAGATACGCAGTATTTT,TRBV6-5,TRBJ2-3,TRBD1,many
CASSFHSTDTQYF,TGTGCCAGCAGTTTTCATAGCACAGATACGCAGTATTTT,TRBV28,TRBJ2-3,NA,NA
CASSLGGSGPQSEAFF,TGCGCCAGCAGCCTAGGCGGGAGCGGTCCCCAATCTGAAGCTTTCTTT,TRBV5-1,TRBJ1-1,NA,NA
CASEGGRPGSEAFF,TGTGCCAGCGAAGGGGGACGGCCTGGGAGTGAAGCTTTCTTT,TRBV2,TRBJ1-1,NA,few
CASSLTERNTEAFF,TGCGCCAGCAGCCTAACCGAACGTAACACTGAAGCTTTCTTT,TRBV5-1,TRBJ1-1,NA,few
CASSQEPQSFNQPQHF,TGCGCCAGCAGCCAAGAGCCACAGTCATTCAATCAGCCCCAGCATTTT,TRBV4-1,TRBJ1-5,NA,many
CASTWGGRAYEQYF,TGTGCCAGCACCTGGGGGGGTAGGGCCTACGAGCAGTACTTC,TRBV28,TRBJ2-7,TRBD2,few
CASHTSSGANVLTF,TGTGCCAGCCATACTAGCTCTGGGGCCAACGTCCTGACTTTC,TRBV28,TRBJ2-6,NA,few
CASSQSKYNPARDNNQPQHF,TGCGCCAGCAGTCAATCGAAGTACAACCCCGCCCGGGACAACAATCAGCCCCAGCATTTT,TRBV23-1,TRBJ1-5,NA,many
CASSPGEKGGGDTQYF,TGTGCCAGCAGTCCCGGGGAGAAGGGAGGAGGAGATACGCAGTATTTT,TRBV12-3/TRBV12-4,TRBJ2-3,NA,many